This T cell receptor (beta chain) was found in a study of molecular identifiers for immune sequencing clone quantification. For the study at large: Replicate experiments took RNA from about 20,000 or 100,000 naive CD8 cells, divided it five ways and sequenced four. Points from the study as a whole: Because of identical TCR molecules sharing a barcode, sizes of highly expanded clones could be underestimated. Over 97% of effector molecules, but under 1% in naive cells, were held by clones with more than 20 RNA copies. Among one million naive cells, spiked Jurkat TCR RNA from a single cell was reportedly detectable.

This clonotype was counted at least ten times. Antigen unknown. CDR1 is GTSNPN and CDR2 is SVGIG in the germline V gene (reference sequence). Trimming left V 2 bases short and J 2 bases short, with 6 bases between. The CDR3 has 13 amino acids. Each CDR3 protein gets one entry after TCRdb re-called the PCR reads with MiXCR. The sample includes roughly 97,000 distinct CDR3 sequences, roughly a quarter of them seen just once. This receptor was obtained from a human donor in good health. Some libraries in this study had Jurkat cell RNA spiked in. The V call is TRBV30, the J call TRBJ2-2, with D unresolved. Sequencing was carried out using naive CD8+ T cells from blood, with Jurkat cell RNA spiked in. The subset is: FACS-sorted CD8+CD4-CCR7+CD45RA+ naive T cells. CDR3 sequence (DNA): TGTGCCTGGAGTTTAATCAACACCGGGGAGCTGTTTTTT. It encodes CAWSLINTGELFF.